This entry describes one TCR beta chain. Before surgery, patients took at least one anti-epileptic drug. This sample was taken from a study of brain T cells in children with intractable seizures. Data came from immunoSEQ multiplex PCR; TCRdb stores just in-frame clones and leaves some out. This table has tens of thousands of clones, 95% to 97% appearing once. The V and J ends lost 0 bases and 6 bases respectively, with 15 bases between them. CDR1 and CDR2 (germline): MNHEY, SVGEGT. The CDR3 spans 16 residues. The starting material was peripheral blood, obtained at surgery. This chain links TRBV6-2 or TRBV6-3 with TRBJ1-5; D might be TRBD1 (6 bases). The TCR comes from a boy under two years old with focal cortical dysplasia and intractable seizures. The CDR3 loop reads CASSYSHREWGQPQHF. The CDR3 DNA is TGTGCCAGCAGTTACTCACACAGGGAATGGGGTCAGCCCCAGCATTTT.